This is a list of T cell receptor beta chains from one sample in a study of cytomegalovirus exposure and HLA in healthy donors. TCRdb's table, derived via immunoSEQ multiplex PCR, lists solely in-frame clones and lacks some. The sample yields roughly 130,000 clones, around 81% seen once. The specimen was PBMCs. The receptor source for this set is a man between 18 and 35 years old in good health and CMV-seronegative. Both conserved end residues are part of each CDR3. Fields, in order: V gene, D gene, J gene, clone size, CDR3 DNA, CDR3 protein. D genes are given only for firm matches. For some rows the clone size is stated as once, few or many, or as a class when expanded; others skip it.

TRBV5-1	-	TRBJ1-2	-	TGCGCCAGCAGCGTAGATTTGAAAGGCTACACCTTC	CASSVDLKGYTF
TRBV27	TRBD1	TRBJ1-6	-	TGTGCCAGCAGCCGGAGGGGGCAGGGAAATAATTCACCCCTCCACTTT	CASSRRGQGNNSPLHF
TRBV4-1	TRBD1	TRBJ1-2	-	TGCGCCAGCAGCCAAGACTCAGGGACAGTGAATTATGGCTACACCTTC	CASSQDSGTVNYGYTF
TRBV27	-	TRBJ2-2	-	TGTGCCAGCAGTTACACAGCTACCGGGGAGCTGTTTTTT	CASSYTATGELFF
TRBV15	-	TRBJ1-1	once	TGTGCCACCAGCAGAGAGCGAGGCGACACTGAAGCTTTCTTT	CATSRERGDTEAFF
TRBV4-3	TRBD2	TRBJ2-1	-	TGCGCCAGCAGCCAAGATCCCAGCGGGGGTTACAATGAGCAGTTCTTC	CASSQDPSGGYNEQFF
TRBV30	-	TRBJ2-7	-	TGTGCCGGACGGTCAGGGGCCTCCTACGAGCAGTACTTC	CAGRSGASYEQYF
TRBV30	-	TRBJ1-3	once	TGTGCCTGGAGTAAAGTAACACCCGGAAACACCATATATTTT	CAWSKVTPGNTIYF
TRBV12-5	-	TRBJ2-5	-	TGTGCTAGTGGTCTCCCAGGGGTTGGGGAGACCCAGTACTTC	CASGLPGVGETQYF
TRBV7-8	-	TRBJ1-1	-	TGTGCCAGCAGCTTAGGCTACAGTAGTTTAGGTGAAGCTTTCTTT	CASSLGYSSLGEAFF
TRBV19	TRBD1	TRBJ1-5	-	TGTGCCAGTAGTTTCCGGGACAGGCTTTATCAGCCCCAGCATTTT	CASSFRDRLYQPQHF
TRBV6-5	TRBD2	TRBJ2-1	few	TGTGCCAGCAGAGTTTCAGCGGGGGGGCGAAATGAGCAGTTCTTC	CASRVSAGGRNEQFF
TRBV30	-	TRBJ1-2	-	TGTGCCTGGAGTGCGGGGAGAGGCTACACCTTC	CAWSAGRGYTF
TRBV14	-	TRBJ1-4	-	TGTGCCAGCAGCCGGACTGTGGGCAGTCCTTATGAAAAACTGTTTTTT	CASSRTVGSPYEKLFF
TRBV2	-	TRBJ1-1	-	TGTGCCAGCAGTGAATTAAGAGGGCAGCAGAACACTGAAGCTTTCTTT	CASSELRGQQNTEAFF
TRBV28	TRBD1	TRBJ2-1	-	TGTGCCAGCAGCTACAGGGGGCGAAATGAGCAGTTCTTC	CASSYRGRNEQFF
TRBV28	-	TRBJ1-2	-	TGTGCCAGCAGTTTTCAAAGGAGACGGTATGGCTACACCTTC	CASSFQRRRYGYTF
TRBV2	TRBD1	TRBJ1-5	few	TGTGCCAGCAGCATGGGGACAGCTAGCAATCAGCCCCAGCATTTT	CASSMGTASNQPQHF
TRBV6-5	TRBD1	TRBJ1-1	-	TGTGCCAGCAGTTACAGGACAGGACAGACTGAAGCTTTCTTT	CASSYRTGQTEAFF
TRBV28	-	TRBJ1-2	few	TGTGCCAGCAGTTTATTGGACAGTCTCGGCTACACCTTC	CASSLLDSLGYTF
TRBV2	TRBD1	TRBJ1-5	-	TGTGCCAGCAGGGGAGACAGGGGACGTAATCAGCCCCAGCATTTT	CASRGDRGRNQPQHF
TRBV4-3	-	TRBJ1-5	-	TGCGCCAGCGGCACCAGAGGGAACCAGCCCCAGCATTTT	CASGTRGNQPQHF
TRBV5-1	-	TRBJ1-2	-	TGCGCCAGCAGCCCGGGAGGGGGGAACTATGGCTACACCTTC	CASSPGGGNYGYTF
TRBV18	-	TRBJ2-7	-	TGTGCCAGCTCACCACCTCGTACGGGCTCCTACGAGCAGTACTTC	CASSPPRTGSYEQYF